This TCR beta chain stems from a study of cytomegalovirus exposure and HLA in healthy donors listed by TCRdb under 2017. Some background on the complete study: According to a later analysis, one platform produced both the 100 to 150 validation repertoires and the approximately 670 repertoires of the first cohort. The study was designed to test whether signatures of past pathogen exposure could be identified by cataloging public T cell receptors. To predict cytomegalovirus infection status, the study brought together high-throughput TCR immunosequencing, statistical association of individual TCRs with disease status, and machine learning. Along with the approximately 600-subject first cohort, a separate validation cohort of around 120 different subjects was used.

About this clone: Its antigen is not yet known. Base qualities were left out, and no much larger clone turns up one base away.

Separate from the approximately 670-subject first cohort, the validation cohort of about 120 subjects was the group to which the donors belonged. Libraries were built with the immunoSEQ multiplex PCR assay. Per the source publication's procedure: A statistical classification framework was built to diagnose cytomegalovirus status from the catalog of TCR beta chain sequences. The source is immuneACCESS, and TCRdb retained only in-frame sequences with V and J called. Part of the clones is not carried over; for the studies checked, unresolved V genes explain less than half of this, and the remainder is unexplained. V and J calls and clone size follow that table, whereas D and trimming were derived from the DNA. In all, the sample holds fewer than 200,000 clones, and roughly 89% of those were seen once. The ten largest clones capture under 4.5% of the sample. The CDR3 runs 13 residues from the cysteine to the phenylalanine. CDR3 DNA only is kept here, 39 bases in frame from base 1. V gives up 5 bases and J gives up 5 bases, and the segment between their germline ends measures 12 bases. According to the germline V gene, CDR1 reads LGHNA and CDR2 reads YNFKEQ.

Paper-wide results and their limitations: The authors suggested that the approach could potentially be generalized to other disease states and immunological phenotypes. In a later analysis, TCRs clustered in the first cohort were found to also tend to co-occur in the 120 or so validation repertoires, with roughly 93% of cluster scores above 0. All 120 or so repertoires were used to score co-occurrence in the validation cohort in a later analysis, because that analysis had no HLA typing for the cohort. In vitro tests confirmed that a few of the cytomegalovirus-associated TCR beta chains recognize cytomegalovirus antigens. The study listed approximately 160 TCR beta chains as associated with cytomegalovirus. While some public TCRs were present in many individuals, most TCR sequences turned up only very rarely across donors. Cytomegalovirus status was reported to be diagnosed by the classifier with high specificity and sensitivity in both the original and validation cohorts.

The sample comprised PBMCs. Here the chain combines TRBV4-2 and TRBJ2-5, with a weak D call of TRBD1 (6 bases match). This receptor was obtained from a man between 18 and 35 years old in good health and CMV-seropositive. The CDR3 amino acid sequence is: CASSSQGWETQYF. The DNA sequence follows: TGTGCCAGCAGCTCACAGGGTTGGGAGACCCAGTACTTC.